Shown below are 15 T cell receptor beta chains from a single sample sequenced in a study of regulatory T cells in long-lasting Graves disease. CDR3 regions were amplified by Arm-PCR using iRepertoire HTBI primers to build TCR beta libraries. TCRdb itself ran the multiplex PCR reads through MiXCR, one entry per CDR3 protein. Found here are a few hundred thousand distinct CDR3 sequences, 20% to 25% of them singletons; the top ten hold more than 11%. Time point described: newly diagnosed GD, antithyroid drugs for less than 3 months. The TCR library was made from RNA that had been extracted from PBMCs in TRIzol. Sequences were derived from peripheral blood mononuclear cells (PBMCs), sampled at new diagnosis, from a patient treated with antithyroid drugs. Source of these receptors: a female donor with Graves disease.

This clonotype occurred many times. The chain links TRBV20-1 to TRBJ1-2; D is ambiguous. Germline assignment: CDR1 DFQATT and CDR2 SNEGSKA (reference sequence). Deletions cut 6 bases from V and 4 bases from J, with 6 bases between. This CDR3 is built from 10 residues. The DNA of the CDR3 is TGCAGTGCAGGTTTCTATGGCTACACCTTC. Residues: CSAGFYGYTF.

This clonotype showed up many times. The genes are TRBV7-3 and TRBJ2-1; 7 bases fit TRBD2. V lost 1 base to trimming and J lost 4 bases; unmatched junction nucleotides: 7. The CDR3 has 16 amino acids. Germline V gene lookup returns CDR1 SGHTA and CDR2 FQGTGA. For the CDR3, the DNA is TGTGCCAGCAGCTTAAACGGGGGGAACACTTACAATGAGCAGTTCTTC. It codes for CASSLNGGNTYNEQFF.

This clonotype was counted ten times or more. The CDR3 nucleotides read TGTGCCACCAGTGACCTACAGTGGCGGGCTTTCTTT. Amino acids: CATSDLQWRAFF. The chain joins TRBV24-1 to TRBJ1-1; D is undetermined. V gave up 4 bases and J gave up 11 bases, with 13 bases separating them. This CDR3 comprises 12 residues. The V gene's germline CDR1 is KGHDR and CDR2 SFDVKD.

This clonotype has ten or more counts. The genes are TRBV12-5 and TRBJ2-1; D remains unclear. The CDR3 is made up of 16 amino acids. The V end lost 2 bases, the J end lost 4 bases, and 15 bases lay between the germline ends. Germline V lookup: CDR1 LGHNT, CDR2 FRNRAP. In DNA, the CDR3 is TGTGCTAGTGGTTTGTTCTCCGACTCTCGATACAATGAGCAGTTCTTC. Residues: CASGLFSDSRYNEQFF.

This clonotype was seen ten or more times. The rearrangement links TRBV4-2 to TRBJ2-3; D gene uncertain. V lost 1 base and J 5 bases, leaving 13 bases between the germline ends. The CDR3 runs to 15 residues. From germline, CDR1 is LGHNA and CDR2 YNFKEQ. The CDR3 sequence is CASSQGGRAEDTQYF. CDR3 DNA: TGTGCCAGCAGCCAAGGTGGAAGGGCGGAAGATACGCAGTATTTT.

At least ten counts were recorded for this clonotype. The chain combines TRBV28 with TRBJ2-7; 10 bases agree with TRBD2. This CDR3 is 15 amino acids long. Germline trimming cut 6 bases from V and 3 bases from J; bases unmatched to any gene: 8. From germline, CDR1 is MDHEN and CDR2 SYDVKM. CDR3 sequence: CASRDSSGRFYEQYF. In nucleotides, the CDR3 is TGTGCCAGCAGAGACTCTAGCGGGAGATTCTACGAGCAGTACTTC.

A note on this clonotype: A read error is possible here, since a much larger clone lies one base away. The chain has TRBV14 and TRBJ1-4, with D hard to call. CDR3 length equals 15 residues. Germline V gives CDR1 SGHDN, CDR2 FVKESK. The ends were cut back, 1 base at V and 8 bases at J, with 14 bases in the middle. This CDR3 reads CASSQGPPTREKLFF. CDR3 coding DNA: TGTGCCAGCAGCCAAGGGCCCCCCACCCGGGAAAAACTGTTTTTT.

CDR3 nucleotide sequence: TGTGCCAGCTCACCACTACCGATCTCCTACGAGCAGTACTTC. Encoded protein: CASSPLPISYEQYF. The chain links TRBV18 to TRBJ2-7; no clear D gene. Germline CDR1 KGHSH, CDR2 LQKENI. Deletions cut 1 base from V and 0 bases from J, with 7 bases between. This CDR3 comprises 14 residues.

This clonotype was seen repeatedly, ten times or more. This chain joins TRBV11-2 and TRBJ1-1; unclear D gene. Germline CDR1 reads SGHAT; CDR2 reads FQNNGV. The CDR3 covers 13 residues. Between the trimmed V and J ends, which lost 6 bases and 1 base, there was a span of 9 bases. CDR3 sequence reads: CASSYNRNTEAFF. The CDR3 DNA is TGTGCCAGCAGTTACAACCGGAACACTGAAGCTTTCTTT.

Of note for this clonotype: A far larger clone is off by one base, so a read error is likely. The chain joins TRBV2 to TRBJ2-5; TRBD1 agrees at 8 bases. Germline trimming cut 5 bases from V and 5 bases from J; bases unmatched to any gene: 13. Germline-derived CDR1 and CDR2 are SNHLY and FYNNEI. The CDR3 contains 16 residues. The CDR3 nucleotides are TGTGCCAGCAGTTACAGGGGGGAAGAGAGCTTCGAGACCCAGTACTTC. Its protein product is CASSYRGEESFETQYF.

Comments on this clonotype: A far larger clone is a single base away, which makes a read error likely. The chain employs TRBV7-2 and TRBJ2-7; D gene uncertain. The V gene's germline CDR1 is SGHTA and CDR2 FQGNSA. The CDR3 has 13 amino acids. V was cut by 4 bases and J by 6 bases, with 13 bases left in between. CDR3 DNA sequence: TGTGCCAGCAGCTCAGTTTTGCCCGCCGAGCAGTACTTC. This encodes CASSSVLPAEQYF.

This clonotype was observed at least ten times. The chain recombines TRBV3-1 with TRBJ1-6; D is unresolved. This CDR3 spans 14 amino acids. Trimming left V 4 bases short and J 7 bases short, with 11 bases between. Germline CDR1 LGHDT, CDR2 YNNKEL (reference sequence). CDR3 region: CASSPPFGNSPLHF. The CDR3 DNA reads TGTGCCAGCAGCCCCCCGTTTGGGAATTCACCCCTCCACTTT.

In DNA, the CDR3 is TGTGCCACCAGCAGCGACCCGGGACAGGGCGACTATGGCTACACCTTC. It yields the protein CATSSDPGQGDYGYTF. The J gene is TRBJ1-2, the V gene TRBV15; TRBD1 aligns across 9 bases. Germline V CDR1 and CDR2: LNHNV, YYDKDF (reference sequence). V shed 3 bases, J shed 3 bases, and the junction held 8 bases outside the gene matches. The CDR3 runs 16 residues.

In this sample, this clonotype turned up many times. The CDR3 region has the DNA TGCAGTGCTAGGGATCCTGGGGCCCAAGAGACCCAGTACTTC. Encoded protein: CSARDPGAQETQYF. V is TRBV20-1 and J is TRBJ2-5; D might be TRBD1 (5 bases). This CDR3 comprises 14 residues. CDR1 DFQATT and CDR2 SNEGSKA come from the germline V gene (reference sequence). V lost 3 bases to trimming and J lost 1 base, with 12 bases between them.

This clonotype was seen repeatedly, ten times or more. A read error may produce the germline difference seen at one junction end. J is TRBJ2-3 and V is TRBV6-2 or TRBV6-3; 13 bases align to TRBD2. Germline CDR1 is MNHEY and CDR2 is SVGEGT. CDR3 length: 15 residues. The DNA of the CDR3 is TGTTCCAGCATACTAGCGGGGGGGCGGGGAGATACGCAGTATTTT. Residues: CSSILAGGRGDTQYF.